This passage covers 24 T cell receptor beta chains from one sample sequenced in a study of blood T cell repertoires in COVID-19. Assay used: immunoSEQ multiplex PCR; TCRdb lists only in-frame clones, some missing. Of around 250,000 clones in the sample, around 88% were seen once. The sequenced sample was peripheral blood. Receptor source: a man in his forties or fifties with active or convalescent COVID-19.

Only a few counts were recorded for this clone. The V and J genes are TRBV6-1 and TRBJ1-2; 9 positions match TRBD1. Germline V gene data show CDR1 as MNHNS and CDR2 as SASEGT. The CDR3 covers 15 residues. Unmatched junction bases numbered 6, after V lost 3 bases and J lost 4 bases. The CDR3 reads CASSDGTGLSYGYTF. Here the CDR3 DNA reads TGTGCCAGCAGTGACGGGACAGGGTTAAGCTATGGCTACACCTTC.

The CDR3 reads CASSPRTSGSDEQYF. The DNA of the CDR3 is TGTGCCAGCAGCCCTAGGACTAGCGGGAGCGACGAGCAGTACTTC. V and J are TRBV3-1 (or the pseudogene TRBV3-2) and TRBJ2-7, with 13 bases matching TRBD2. From germline, CDR1 is LGHDT and CDR2 YNNKEL (reference sequence). With 4 bases clipped from V and 5 bases from J, the junction kept 5 bases outside the gene matches. This CDR3 region has 15 residues.

This clone was observed at least ten times. The chain has TRBV11-2 and TRBJ1-1; the match to TRBD1 covers 7 bases. J gave up 0 bases and V 7 bases, and 5 bases lay outside the gene matches. The length of the CDR3 is 14 residues. Per germline, CDR1 SGHAT and CDR2 FQNNGV. The CDR3 nucleotides read TGTGCCAGCATCCTGGGACAGATGAACACTGAAGCTTTCTTT. Translation: CASILGQMNTEAFF.

This rearrangement joins TRBV9 to TRBJ1-1; 7 bases align to TRBD1. The V gene end was trimmed by 4 bases and the J gene end by 0 bases; junction bases not matched to a gene: 12. This CDR3 comprises 17 residues. CDR1 SGDLS and CDR2 YYNGEE come from the germline V gene. CDR3 loop: CASSHTQGPALNTEAFF. The CDR3 bases are TGTGCCAGCAGCCATACACAGGGGCCCGCATTGAACACTGAAGCTTTCTTT. The whole variable domain, remainder taken from reference TRBV9 and TRBJ1-1, is DSGVTQTPKHLITATGQRVTLRCSPRSGDLSVYWYQQSLDQGLQFLIQYYNGEERAKGNILERFSAQQFPDLHSELNLSSLELGDSALYFCASSHTQGPALNTEAFFGQGTRLTVV.

A single count supports this clone. The chain has TRBV19 and TRBJ2-4; possible D gene TRBD1, 6 bases. The CDR3 spans 17 residues. V dropped 7 bases and J dropped 0 bases, with 19 bases sitting between them. Germline assignment: CDR1 LNHDA and CDR2 SQIVND (reference sequence). In nucleotides, the CDR3 is TGTGCCAGTACTGGCAGGGGCACCAATCTAGCCAAAAACATTCAGTACTTC. Protein sequence: CASTGRGTNLAKNIQYF.

The chain is built from TRBV24-1 and TRBJ2-1, with 9 bases aligning to TRBD1. This CDR3 has 16 amino acids. Germline values: CDR1 KGHDR, CDR2 SFDVKD. The V segment lost 6 bases and the J segment 4 bases; nucleotides outside the gene matches: 9. CDR3 DNA sequence: TGTGCCACCAGTCAAACCGGGACAGGGCTTTACAATGAGCAGTTCTTC. Its translation: CATSQTGTGLYNEQFF.

V gene TRBV4-1 combines with J gene TRBJ1-1; D unclear. V shed 2 bases and J shed 3 bases, with 22 bases lying between them. Germline assignment: CDR1 MGHRA and CDR2 YSYEKL. This CDR3 spans 18 amino acids. For the CDR3, the DNA is TGCGCCAGCAGCCAACCTTTTTCCGGGTCCATACGGTACACTGAAGCTTTCTTT. Protein: CASSQPFSGSIRYTEAFF.

This chain links TRBV3-1 (or the pseudogene TRBV3-2) with TRBJ1-2; D uncertain. Germline loops: CDR1 LGHDT, CDR2 YNNKEL (reference sequence). The V gene lost 1 base and the J gene lost 3 bases, with 3 bases spanning the gap. There are 12 residues in the CDR3. In nucleotides, the CDR3 is TGTGCCAGCAGCCAAGCGTACTATGGCTACACCTTC. Translating it yields CASSQAYYGYTF.

V is TRBV11-2 and J is TRBJ2-1, with 12 positions matching TRBD2. V shed 3 bases and J 4 bases; nucleotides not matched to a gene: 1. CDR3 size: 15 residues. Germline CDR1 is SGHAT and CDR2 is FQNNGV. CDR3 sequence: CASSFLAGGYNEQFF. The DNA for the CDR3 is TGTGCCAGCAGCTTTCTAGCGGGAGGGTACAATGAGCAGTTCTTC.

This chain uses TRBV7-6 with TRBJ1-2; 12 nucleotides agree with TRBD1. The CDR3 runs 18 residues. Trimming removed 0 bases from V and 4 bases from J; junction bases left unmatched: 9. Germline V gene sequence: CDR1 SGHVS, CDR2 FNYEAQ. The DNA for the CDR3 is TGTGCCAGCAGCTTAGCGAGGGACAGGGGGCATAGTGGCTATGGCTACACCTTC. Translating gives CASSLARDRGHSGYGYTF.

The chain links TRBV19 to TRBJ1-5; 10 bases fit TRBD1. Germline V gene sequence: CDR1 LNHDA, CDR2 SQIVND (reference sequence). The CDR3 has 20 residues. J gave up 0 bases and V 6 bases, and 17 bases lay outside the gene matches. DNA of the CDR3: TGTGCCAGTAGCCGGGAAGCGGGACAGGGGTCGGTTTATAGCAATCAGCCCCAGCATTTT. The encoded protein is CASSREAGQGSVYSNQPQHF.

This chain links TRBV18 with TRBJ2-7, with TRBD2 matching over 8 bases. V lost 6 bases and J lost 2; bases outside the gene matches: 9. Germline lookup yields CDR1 KGHSH and CDR2 LQKENI. This CDR3 is 15 amino acids long. CDR3 DNA sequence: TGTGCCAGCTCCCGCGGTAGCGGGGCGACCTACGAGCAGTACTTC. It specifies CASSRGSGATYEQYF.

V gene TRBV7-2 combines with J gene TRBJ2-3, with 10 positions matching TRBD2. The CDR3 runs 15 residues. The V and J ends lost 2 bases and 4 bases, in that order; junction bases with no gene match: 3. Germline V gene lookup returns CDR1 SGHTA and CDR2 FQGNSA. CDR3 region: CASSLIAGGSDTQYF. CDR3 in DNA: TGTGCCAGCAGCTTAATAGCGGGGGGTTCAGATACGCAGTATTTT.

This chain links TRBV7-2 with TRBJ1-6, with 7 bases lining up with TRBD1. The trim removed 5 bases at V and 5 bases at J, leaving 6 bases unmatched. This CDR3 spans 15 amino acids. The V gene's germline CDR1 is SGHTA and CDR2 FQGNSA. CDR3 protein: CASSPQGGDNSPLHF. CDR3 coding DNA: TGTGCCAGCAGCCCCCAGGGGGGTGATAATTCACCCCTCCACTTT.

This clone appeared a single time. This chain joins TRBV3-1 (or the pseudogene TRBV3-2) and TRBJ2-7; 9 positions match TRBD2. V dropped 1 base and J dropped 7; count of bases not matched to a gene: 5. Germline values: CDR1 LGHDT, CDR2 YNNKEL (reference sequence). The CDR3 runs to 14 residues. For the CDR3, the DNA is TGTGCCAGCAGCCAAGCGGGACTAGCTGGGGAGCAGTACTTC. This sequence encodes CASSQAGLAGEQYF.

In this sample, this clone turned up many times. Other nucleotide sequences from this sample produce the same CDR3. The chain is built from TRBV6-5 and TRBJ2-3; 12 positions match TRBD2. V gave up 6 bases and J gave up 3 bases; unmatched junction bases: 4. Germline V gives CDR1 MNHEY, CDR2 SVGAGI. The CDR3 has 15 amino acids. The DNA of the CDR3 is TGTGCCAGCAGGGGAGGACTAGCGGGGACAGATACGCAGTATTTT. Residues: CASRGGLAGTDTQYF.

This sequence joins TRBV10-3 and TRBJ1-1; 8 nucleotides align to TRBD1. V was clipped by 9 bases and J by 2 bases; unmatched bases: 8. Looked up from germline, CDR1 is ENHRY and CDR2 is SYGVKD. CDR3 length: 14 amino acids. In nucleotides, the CDR3 is TGTGCCATAAGGACAGGGATGGGAAACACTGAAGCTTTCTTT. Translation: CAIRTGMGNTEAFF.

This chain joins TRBV2 and TRBJ2-2; 7 bases are shared with TRBD1. The CDR3 extends over 16 amino acids. Germline V gene data show CDR1 as SNHLY and CDR2 as FYNNEI. The junction had 10 bases not matched to a gene; V was cut back by 4 bases and J by 5 bases. The DNA for the CDR3 is TGTGCCAGCAGTGCATCAAGACAGGGAAGGACCGGGGAGCTGTTTTTT. It yields the protein CASSASRQGRTGELFF.

This chain connects TRBV24-1 to TRBJ1-5; tentatively, D is TRBD1 (6 bases). The germline V and J ends were trimmed by 6 bases and 1 base, with 12 bases remaining between them. CDR1 is KGHDR, CDR2 SFDVKD, per germline. The CDR3 has 15 residues. CDR3 in amino acids: CATSLGGLSNQPQHF. DNA of the CDR3: TGTGCCACCAGTTTGGGGGGGCTCAGCAATCAGCCCCAGCATTTT.

The rearrangement uses TRBV28 and TRBJ1-2; TRBD1 is a possible D gene (5 bases). V shed 4 bases and J shed 7 bases, with 13 bases lying between them. The CDR3 contains 13 residues. CDR1 and CDR2 from the germline V gene are MDHEN and SYDVKM. The CDR3 spells CASSSPGLFGYTF. The CDR3 nucleotides read TGTGCCAGCAGTTCCCCAGGGCTATTTGGCTACACCTTC.

The V call is TRBV10-3, the J call TRBJ2-3; 11 bases align to TRBD2. The CDR3 runs to 17 residues. The V gene end was trimmed by 3 bases and the J gene end by 5 bases; junction bases not matched to a gene: 10. The germline V gene has CDR1 ENHRY and CDR2 SYGVKD. As DNA, the CDR3 is TGTGCCATCAGTGACCTGATGACTAGCGGGGAAGGAGATACGCAGTATTTT. It is translated as CAISDLMTSGEGDTQYF.

The chain is built from TRBV7-9 and TRBJ1-4; 7 nucleotides align to TRBD1. The CDR3 extends over 14 amino acids. The ends lost 5 bases at V and 6 bases at J; junction bases unmatched: 6. Germline V gene lookup returns CDR1 SEHNR and CDR2 FQNEAQ (reference sequence). CDR3 nucleotides: TGTGCCAGCAGCCTGGGACAGATTGATGAAAAACTGTTTTTT. Translating gives CASSLGQIDEKLFF.

This clone was seen just once. The CDR3 here is CASSQGGTGGNEQFF. The CDR3 nucleotides read TGTGCCAGCAGCCAAGGGGGGACAGGGGGCAATGAGCAGTTCTTC. The genes are TRBV3-1 (or the pseudogene TRBV3-2) and TRBJ2-1, with 11 bases lining up with TRBD1. The CDR3 loop spans 15 amino acids. Germline CDR1 LGHDT, CDR2 YNNKEL (reference sequence). Trimming removed 1 base from V and 6 bases from J; junction bases left unmatched: 2.

The chain links TRBV10-3 to TRBJ1-2; 7 positions match TRBD1. The CDR3 has 15 residues. Trimming took 7 bases from V and 0 from J; bases not matched to a gene: 8. Germline V lookup: CDR1 ENHRY, CDR2 SYGVKD. The CDR3 DNA follows: TGTGCCATCACCAGGGACAGTCGCGCTAACTATGGCTACACCTTC. Its translation is CAITRDSRANYGYTF.